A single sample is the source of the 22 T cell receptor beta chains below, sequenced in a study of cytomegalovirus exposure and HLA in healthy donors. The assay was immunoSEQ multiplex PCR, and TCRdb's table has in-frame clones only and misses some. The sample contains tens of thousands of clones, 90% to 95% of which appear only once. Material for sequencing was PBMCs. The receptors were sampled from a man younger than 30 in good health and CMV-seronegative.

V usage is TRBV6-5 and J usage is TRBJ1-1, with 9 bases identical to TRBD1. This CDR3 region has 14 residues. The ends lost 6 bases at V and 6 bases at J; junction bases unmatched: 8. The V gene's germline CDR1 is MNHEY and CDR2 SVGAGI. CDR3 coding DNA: TGTGCCAGCAGACCGGGACAGGGTTGGGCTGAAGCTTTCTTT. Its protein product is CASRPGQGWAEAFF.

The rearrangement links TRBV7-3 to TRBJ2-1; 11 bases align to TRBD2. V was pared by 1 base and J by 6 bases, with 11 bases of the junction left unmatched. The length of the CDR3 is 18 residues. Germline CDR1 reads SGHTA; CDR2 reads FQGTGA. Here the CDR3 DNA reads TGTGCCAGCAGCTTAAAGGGGCGGGGGACTAGCGGCTTCAATGAGCAGTTCTTC. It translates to CASSLKGRGTSGFNEQFF.

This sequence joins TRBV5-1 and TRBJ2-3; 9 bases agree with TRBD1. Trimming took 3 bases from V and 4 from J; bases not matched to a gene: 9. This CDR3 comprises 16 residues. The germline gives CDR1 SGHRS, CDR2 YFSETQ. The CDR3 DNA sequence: TGCGCCAGCAGCTCAGTTCCGGGACAGGGCCCAGATACGCAGTATTTT. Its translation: CASSSVPGQGPDTQYF.

The CDR3 is CASSLGGENEQYF. For the CDR3, the DNA is TGTGCCAGCAGCTTGGGGGGAGAAAACGAGCAGTACTTC. The V call is TRBV5-6, the J call TRBJ2-7; maybe TRBD2 (5 bases). The length of the CDR3 is 13 residues. V was clipped by 0 bases and J by 5 bases, with 9 bases between them. The germline gives CDR1 SGHDT, CDR2 YYEEEE.

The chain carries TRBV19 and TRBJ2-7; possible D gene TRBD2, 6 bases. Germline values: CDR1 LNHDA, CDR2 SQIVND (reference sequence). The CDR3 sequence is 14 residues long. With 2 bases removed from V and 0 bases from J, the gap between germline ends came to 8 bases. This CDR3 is CASSIPGASYEQYF. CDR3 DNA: TGTGCCAGTAGTATACCGGGAGCCTCCTACGAGCAGTACTTC.

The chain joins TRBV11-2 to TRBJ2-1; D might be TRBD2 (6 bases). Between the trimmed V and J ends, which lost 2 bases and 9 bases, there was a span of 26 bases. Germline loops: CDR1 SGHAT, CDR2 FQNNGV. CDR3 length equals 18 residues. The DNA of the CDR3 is TGTGCCAGCAGCTTATGGTCCGGGGGTAACTCCCGCACAGGTGAGCAGTTCTTC. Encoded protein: CASSLWSGGNSRTGEQFF.

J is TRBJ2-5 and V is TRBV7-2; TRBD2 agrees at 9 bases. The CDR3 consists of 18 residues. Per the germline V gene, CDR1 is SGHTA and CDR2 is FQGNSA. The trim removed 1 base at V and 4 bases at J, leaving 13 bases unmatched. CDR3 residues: CASSLVLGASGVVETQYF. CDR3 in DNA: TGTGCCAGCAGCTTAGTCCTGGGGGCTAGCGGGGTGGTAGAGACCCAGTACTTC.

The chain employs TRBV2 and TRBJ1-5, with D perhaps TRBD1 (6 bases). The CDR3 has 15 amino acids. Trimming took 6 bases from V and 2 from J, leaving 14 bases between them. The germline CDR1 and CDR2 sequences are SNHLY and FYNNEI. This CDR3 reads CASRPGQWGNQPQHF. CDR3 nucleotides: TGTGCCAGCAGGCCGGGACAATGGGGCAATCAGCCCCAGCATTTT.

CDR3 protein: CSASITRGLGEKLFF. The CDR3 region has the DNA TGCAGCGCTTCTATCACAAGGGGTTTAGGCGAAAAACTGTTTTTT. This chain links TRBV29-1 with TRBJ1-4; TRBD1 is a possible D gene (5 bases). Germline CDR1 SQVTM, CDR2 ANQGSEA. V gave up 7 bases and J gave up 8 bases, with 23 bases separating them. This CDR3 has 15 amino acids.

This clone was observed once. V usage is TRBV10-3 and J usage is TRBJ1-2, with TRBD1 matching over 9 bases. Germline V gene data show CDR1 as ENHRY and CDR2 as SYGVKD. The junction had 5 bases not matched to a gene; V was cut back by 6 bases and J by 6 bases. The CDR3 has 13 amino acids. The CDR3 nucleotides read TGTGCCATCAGGGCACAGGGGGCGGATGGCTACACCTTC. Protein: CAIRAQGADGYTF.

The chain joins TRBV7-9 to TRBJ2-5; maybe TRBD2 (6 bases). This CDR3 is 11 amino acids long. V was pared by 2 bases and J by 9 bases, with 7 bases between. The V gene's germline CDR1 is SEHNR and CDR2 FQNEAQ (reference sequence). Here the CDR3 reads CASSLSGAQYF. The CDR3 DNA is TGTGCCAGCAGCTTATCGGGGGCCCAGTACTTC.

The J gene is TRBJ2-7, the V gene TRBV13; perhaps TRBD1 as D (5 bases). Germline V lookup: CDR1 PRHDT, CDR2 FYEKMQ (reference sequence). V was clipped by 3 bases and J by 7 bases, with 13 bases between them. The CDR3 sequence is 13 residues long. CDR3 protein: CASSFLGLGEQYF. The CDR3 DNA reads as TGTGCCAGCAGCTTCCTGGGGCTGGGAGAGCAGTACTTC.

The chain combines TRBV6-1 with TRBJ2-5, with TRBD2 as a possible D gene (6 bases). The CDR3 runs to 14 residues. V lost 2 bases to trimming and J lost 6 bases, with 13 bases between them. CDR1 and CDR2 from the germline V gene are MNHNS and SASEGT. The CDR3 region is CASSENGGIQTQYF. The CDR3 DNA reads TGTGCCAGCAGTGAAAACGGGGGAATCCAGACCCAGTACTTC.

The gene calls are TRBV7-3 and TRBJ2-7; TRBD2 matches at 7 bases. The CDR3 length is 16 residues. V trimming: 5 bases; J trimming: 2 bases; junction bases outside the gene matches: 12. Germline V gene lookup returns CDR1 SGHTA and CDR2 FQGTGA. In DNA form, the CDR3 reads TGTGCCAGCAGCCGGGGTTTGGTAGCGGGCACCTACGAGCAGTACTTC. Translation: CASSRGLVAGTYEQYF.

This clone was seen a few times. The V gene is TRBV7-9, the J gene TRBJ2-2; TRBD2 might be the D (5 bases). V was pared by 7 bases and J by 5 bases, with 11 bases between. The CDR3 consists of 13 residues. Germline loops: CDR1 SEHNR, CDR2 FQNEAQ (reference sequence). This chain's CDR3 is CASTRTGTGELFF. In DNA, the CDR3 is TGTGCCAGCACCAGGACGGGGACCGGGGAGCTGTTTTTT.

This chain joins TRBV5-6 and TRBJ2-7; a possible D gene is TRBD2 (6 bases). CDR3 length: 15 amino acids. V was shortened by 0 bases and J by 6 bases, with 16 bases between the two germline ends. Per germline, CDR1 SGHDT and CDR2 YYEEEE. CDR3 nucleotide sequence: TGTGCCAGCAGCTTGGTGGAGGGGAGTGGAATCGAGCAGTACTTC. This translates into CASSLVEGSGIEQYF.

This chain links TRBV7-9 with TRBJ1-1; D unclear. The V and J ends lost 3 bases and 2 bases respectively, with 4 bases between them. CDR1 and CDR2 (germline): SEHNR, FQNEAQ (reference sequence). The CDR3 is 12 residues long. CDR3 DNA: TGTGCCAGCAGCTTTACTAACACTGAAGCTTTCTTT. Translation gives CASSFTNTEAFF.

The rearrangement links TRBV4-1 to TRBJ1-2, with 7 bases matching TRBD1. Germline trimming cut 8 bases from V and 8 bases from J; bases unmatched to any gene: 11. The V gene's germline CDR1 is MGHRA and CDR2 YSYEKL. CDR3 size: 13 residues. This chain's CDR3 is CASRQVGGEGYTF. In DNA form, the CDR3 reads TGCGCCAGCCGGCAGGTAGGGGGCGAGGGCTACACCTTC.

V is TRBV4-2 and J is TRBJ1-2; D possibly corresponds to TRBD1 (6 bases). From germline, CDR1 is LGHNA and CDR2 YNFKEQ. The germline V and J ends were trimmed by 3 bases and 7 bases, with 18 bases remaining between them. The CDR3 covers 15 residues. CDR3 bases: TGTGCCAGCAGCCAGGGGGCAGGGACCTCGGGTGGCTACACCTTC. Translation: CASSQGAGTSGGYTF.

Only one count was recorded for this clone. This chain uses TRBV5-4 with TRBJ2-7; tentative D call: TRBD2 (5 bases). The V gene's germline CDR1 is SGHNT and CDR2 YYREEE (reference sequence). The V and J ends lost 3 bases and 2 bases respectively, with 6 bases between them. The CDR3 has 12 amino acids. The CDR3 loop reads CASSSGTYEQYF. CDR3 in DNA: TGTGCCAGCAGCTCCGGGACCTACGAGCAGTACTTC.

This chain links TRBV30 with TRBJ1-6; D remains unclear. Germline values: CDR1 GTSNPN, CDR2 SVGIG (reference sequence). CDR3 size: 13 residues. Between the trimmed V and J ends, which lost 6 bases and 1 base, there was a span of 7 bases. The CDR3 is CACSNSYNSPLHF. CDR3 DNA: TGTGCCTGTTCAAATTCCTATAATTCACCCCTCCACTTT.

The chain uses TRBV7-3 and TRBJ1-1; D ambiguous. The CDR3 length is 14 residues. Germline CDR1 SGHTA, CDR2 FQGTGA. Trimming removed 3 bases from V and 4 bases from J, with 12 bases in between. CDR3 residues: CASSFSTASTEAFF. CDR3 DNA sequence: TGTGCCAGCAGCTTTAGCACTGCGAGCACTGAAGCTTTCTTT.